A single sample gave rise to the 31 T cell receptor beta chains below, sequenced in a study of blood T cell repertoires in COVID-19. TCRdb keeps only in-frame clones here, not all; method: immunoSEQ multiplex PCR. The sample lists fewer than 400,000 clones; around 90% were seen once. Specimen: PBMCs or T cells enriched from blood (not recorded which). These receptors came from a man in his 60s who had recovered from COVID-19.

The rearrangement uses TRBV28 and TRBJ1-2; D gene unclear. V was trimmed by 9 bases and J by 7 bases, leaving 15 bases between them. Germline V gene data show CDR1 as MDHEN and CDR2 as SYDVKM. The CDR3 spans 12 residues. The CDR3 DNA reads as TGTGCCAGTGTAGGAGGGCAGATTGGCTACACCTTC. This translates into CASVGGQIGYTF.

The genes are TRBV18 and TRBJ1-3; 7 bases line up with TRBD1. Germline trimming cut 0 bases from V and 11 bases from J; bases unmatched to any gene: 13. Germline V gives CDR1 KGHSH, CDR2 LQKENI. The CDR3 is 16 residues long. The CDR3 spells CASSPPPGQARSPIYF. For the CDR3, the DNA is TGTGCCAGCTCACCACCCCCAGGACAGGCCCGGAGCCCCATATATTTT. Full variable domain (missing parts from reference TRBV18 and TRBJ1-3): NAGVMQNPRHLVRRRGQEARLRCSPMKGHSHVYWYRQLPEEGLKFMVYLQKENIIDESGMPKERFSAEFPKEGPSILRIQQVVRGDSAAYFCASSPPPGQARSPIYFGEGSWLTVV.

This clone was seen a few times. The chain is built from TRBV4-3 and TRBJ2-1; 9 bases are shared with TRBD2. The V gene's germline CDR1 is LGHNA and CDR2 YSLEER. The CDR3 runs to 22 residues. With 0 bases clipped from V and 0 bases from J, the junction kept 18 bases outside the gene matches. In DNA form, the CDR3 reads TGCGCCAGCAGCCAAGAGGGCCGGGGTAGCGGGAGTAGGCTTAGCTCCTACAATGAGCAGTTCTTC. Its translation: CASSQEGRGSGSRLSSYNEQFF.

The J gene is TRBJ2-1, the V gene TRBV14, with TRBD2 matching over 12 bases. The V gene end was trimmed by 5 bases and the J gene end by 3 bases; junction bases not matched to a gene: 2. The CDR3 runs to 15 residues. Per germline, CDR1 SGHDN and CDR2 FVKESK. This CDR3 is CASSWTSGDYNEQFF. In DNA, the CDR3 is TGTGCCAGCAGCTGGACTAGCGGGGACTACAATGAGCAGTTCTTC.

The chain employs TRBV18 and TRBJ1-5, with D hard to call. The CDR3 length is 15 residues. The V end lost 5 bases, the J end lost 1 base, and 12 bases lay between the germline ends. Looked up from germline, CDR1 is KGHSH and CDR2 is LQKENI. The CDR3 spells CASSFSDSSNQPQHF. CDR3 in DNA: TGTGCCAGCTCATTCTCCGACTCGAGCAATCAGCCCCAGCATTTT.

V and J are TRBV5-4 and TRBJ2-3; D might be TRBD2 (5 bases). Trimming left V 2 bases short and J 1 base short, with 5 bases between. Looked up from germline, CDR1 is SGHNT and CDR2 is YYREEE (reference sequence). This CDR3 has 13 residues. The CDR3 loop is CASSFSGTDTQYF. DNA for the CDR3: TGTGCCAGCAGCTTTAGCGGCACAGATACGCAGTATTTT.

The CDR3 protein is CASTLTSIGELFF. CDR3 coding DNA: TGTGCCAGCACCCTGACTAGTATAGGGGAGCTGTTTTTT. This chain uses TRBV11-3 with TRBJ2-2; the D gene is possibly TRBD2 (6 bases). Trimming shortened V by 7 bases and J by 8 bases, and 14 bases separated the two germline ends. Germline-derived CDR1 and CDR2 are SGHNT and YENEEA. CDR3 length: 13 residues.

CDR3 in amino acids: CASTPSPGAGGGYTF. CDR3 nucleotide sequence: TGTGCCAGCACACCAAGCCCCGGGGCAGGGGGTGGCTACACCTTC. This chain connects TRBV28 to TRBJ1-2, with 7 nucleotides matching TRBD1. V was clipped by 7 bases and J by 7 bases; unmatched bases: 15. The CDR3 covers 15 residues. Germline-derived CDR1 and CDR2 are MDHEN and SYDVKM.

The chain couples TRBV18 to TRBJ2-7; D might be TRBD1 (5 bases). The CDR3 sequence is 15 residues long. Trimming took 2 bases from V and 2 from J, leaving 13 bases between them. Germline V gene sequence: CDR1 KGHSH, CDR2 LQKENI. CDR3 protein: CASSPADSSTYEQYF. The DNA of the CDR3 is TGTGCCAGCTCACCAGCTGACAGTTCTACCTACGAGCAGTACTTC. Variable domain in full (rest from reference TRBV18 and TRBJ2-7): NAGVMQNPRHLVRRRGQEARLRCSPMKGHSHVYWYRQLPEEGLKFMVYLQKENIIDESGMPKERFSAEFPKEGPSILRIQQVVRGDSAAYFCASSPADSSTYEQYFGPGTRLTVT.

The chain has TRBV6-5 and TRBJ1-2; 8 nucleotides align to TRBD1. The CDR3 totals 16 residues. The J segment lost 1 base and the V segment lost 3 bases, leaving 7 bases of the junction unmatched. In germline, CDR1 is MNHEY, CDR2 SVGAGI. CDR3 loop: CASSYSTGEFNYGYTF. The CDR3 nucleotides are TGTGCCAGCAGTTATTCGACAGGGGAGTTTAACTATGGCTACACCTTC.

The chain recombines TRBV19 with TRBJ1-6; 9 nucleotides line up with TRBD1. The CDR3 spans 16 residues. V was clipped by 6 bases and J by 3 bases; unmatched bases: 6. Germline V gives CDR1 LNHDA, CDR2 SQIVND (reference sequence). CDR3 amino acids: CASSAGTGIYNSPLHF. CDR3 nucleotide sequence: TGTGCCAGTAGCGCCGGGACAGGGATCTATAATTCACCCCTCCACTTT.

J is TRBJ2-5 and V is TRBV18; D unresolved. The CDR3 sequence is 14 residues long. Germline V gene data show CDR1 as KGHSH and CDR2 as LQKENI. Trimming took 0 bases from V and 4 from J, leaving 9 bases between them. The CDR3 loop is CASSPPTTPETQYF. DNA for the CDR3: TGTGCCAGCTCACCACCGACGACTCCAGAGACCCAGTACTTC. The full variable domain, completed using reference TRBV18 and TRBJ2-5, is NAGVMQNPRHLVRRRGQEARLRCSPMKGHSHVYWYRQLPEEGLKFMVYLQKENIIDESGMPKERFSAEFPKEGPSILRIQQVVRGDSAAYFCASSPPTTPETQYFGPGTRLLVL.

The V call is TRBV5-3, the J call TRBJ2-1; 12 bases align to TRBD2. TRBV5-3 is an open reading frame whose function is uncertain. This CDR3 is 17 amino acids long. With V trimmed by 0 bases and J by 6 bases, 7 bases remained unmatched. The CDR3 reads CARSLAKTSGSCNEQFF. CDR3 bases: TGTGCCAGAAGCTTGGCTAAGACTAGCGGGAGCTGCAATGAGCAGTTCTTC.

This clone was picked up one time. CDR3 sequence reads: CASSRTGSYEKLFF. The CDR3, as DNA: TGTGCCAGCAGCCGGACAGGGAGTTATGAAAAACTGTTTTTT. V usage is TRBV7-2 and J usage is TRBJ1-4; TRBD1 matches at 8 bases. The CDR3 is 14 amino acids. The junction had 5 bases not matched to a gene; V was cut back by 5 bases and J by 6 bases. The germline V gene encodes CDR1 SGHTA and CDR2 FQGNSA.

This clone has just one count. The chain joins TRBV28 to TRBJ2-1, with D tentatively TRBD1 (5 bases). Germline-derived CDR1 and CDR2 are MDHEN and SYDVKM. The germline V and J ends were trimmed by 4 bases and 6 bases, with 10 bases remaining between them. The CDR3 has 13 amino acids. CDR3 coding DNA: TGTGCCAGCAGTTCACCAGGGCGCAATGAGCAGTTCTTC. This sequence encodes CASSSPGRNEQFF.

V usage is TRBV11-2 and J usage is TRBJ2-1; TRBD2 agrees at 10 bases. CDR1 is SGHAT, CDR2 FQNNGV, per germline. This CDR3 has 18 amino acids. After removal of 3 bases from V and 2 bases from J, the junction contained 10 bases not matched to a gene. CDR3 coding DNA: TGTGCCAGCAGCTTGCCCGCCTCCGGGACTAGCGCCTACAATGAGCAGTTCTTC. Translated: CASSLPASGTSAYNEQFF.

The chain joins TRBV5-6 to TRBJ2-7; D possibly corresponds to TRBD1 (6 bases). V lost 4 bases and J lost 0, with 14 bases in between. This CDR3 has 15 residues. Germline V gene data show CDR1 as SGHDT and CDR2 as YYEEEE. As DNA, the CDR3 is TGTGCCAGCAGCGGAAGGACAGCCCTCTCCTACGAGCAGTACTTC. Translating gives CASSGRTALSYEQYF.

The chain recombines TRBV14 with TRBJ1-2, with D possibly being TRBD1 (5 bases). The CDR3 length is 13 residues. With 4 bases removed from V and 2 bases from J, the gap between germline ends came to 8 bases. Looked up from germline, CDR1 is SGHDN and CDR2 is FVKESK. As DNA, the CDR3 is TGTGCCAGCAGCCGGGGGGTAAACTATGGCTACACCTTC. It codes for CASSRGVNYGYTF.

The V call is TRBV5-1, the J call TRBJ1-5, with D possibly matching TRBD1 (6 bases). This CDR3 comprises 17 residues. The ends were cut back, 2 bases at V and 1 base at J, with 16 bases in the middle. Germline assignment: CDR1 SGHRS and CDR2 YFSETQ. The CDR3 loop reads CASSFGPRDMSNQPQHF. In DNA, the CDR3 is TGCGCCAGCAGCTTTGGGCCCCGGGACATGAGCAATCAGCCCCAGCATTTT. The full variable domain, rest sourced from reference TRBV5-1 and TRBJ1-5, is KAGVTQTPRYLIKTRGQQVTLSCSPISGHRSVSWYQQTPGQGLQFLFEYFSETQRNKGNFPGRFSGRQFSNSRSEMNVSTLELGDSALYLCASSFGPRDMSNQPQHFGDGTRLSIL.

This chain uses TRBV9 with TRBJ1-1, with 10 bases aligning to TRBD1. In germline, CDR1 is SGDLS, CDR2 YYNGEE. This CDR3 is built from 12 residues. V shed 9 bases and J 5 bases; nucleotides not matched to a gene: 4. The CDR3 coding sequence is TGTGCCACCGGGACAGGGGAAACTGAAGCTTTCTTT. Residues: CATGTGETEAFF.

The chain employs TRBV7-9 and TRBJ2-7; 14 nucleotides agree with TRBD2. The CDR3 sequence is 16 residues long. Per germline, CDR1 SEHNR and CDR2 FQNEAQ (reference sequence). J was trimmed by 4 bases and V by 5 bases; bases with no gene match: 7. DNA of the CDR3: TGTGCCAGCAGCCCACAGGGACTAGCGGGAGCTTACGAGCAGTACTTC. It is translated as CASSPQGLAGAYEQYF.

The V call is TRBV19, the J call TRBJ1-3, with D unclear. Germline loops: CDR1 LNHDA, CDR2 SQIVND (reference sequence). This CDR3 region has 15 residues. Trimming took off 7 bases at V and 0 bases at J, with 13 bases between the two ends. CDR3 region: CASTLSGSSGNTIYF. The CDR3, as DNA: TGTGCCAGTACCCTAAGCGGGAGCTCTGGAAACACCATATATTTT.

The chain recombines TRBV7-2 with TRBJ2-1; a weak D match, TRBD1 (5 bases). The germline V and J ends were trimmed by 5 bases and 7 bases, with 12 bases remaining between them. CDR3 size: 13 residues. CDR1 and CDR2 from the germline V gene are SGHTA and FQGNSA. The CDR3 nucleotides read TGTGCCAGCAGCAAGTCTCAGGGTAATGAGCAGTTCTTC. Translation gives CASSKSQGNEQFF. The whole variable domain, filled in from reference TRBV7-2 and TRBJ2-1, reads GAGVSQSPSNKVTEKGKDVELRCDPISGHTALYWYRQSLGQGLEFLIYFQGNSAPDKSGLPSDRFSAERTGGSVSTLTIQRTQQEDSAVYLCASSKSQGNEQFFGPGTRLTVL.

A single count supports this clone. This chain links TRBV7-2 with TRBJ2-5, with 12 positions matching TRBD2. This CDR3 region has 16 residues. J was trimmed by 6 bases and V by 5 bases; bases with no gene match: 10. Germline-derived CDR1 and CDR2 are SGHTA and FQGNSA. The CDR3 DNA reads as TGTGCCAGCAGCCTCCGGGCTAGCGGGAGGGTTCAGACCCAGTACTTC. Its protein product is CASSLRASGRVQTQYF.

This clone was observed a single time. Other nucleotide sequences from this sample produce the same CDR3. J is TRBJ2-5 and V is TRBV5-1, with D possibly being TRBD1 (7 bases). Trimming stripped 4 bases from V and 1 base from J, with 11 bases between. From germline, CDR1 is SGHRS and CDR2 YFSETQ. CDR3 length: 14 amino acids. This CDR3 is CASSPRDSQETQYF. The CDR3, as DNA: TGCGCCAGCAGCCCGCGGGACAGCCAAGAGACCCAGTACTTC.

The chain combines TRBV29-1 with TRBJ2-7, with 7 bases matching TRBD1. CDR1 and CDR2 (germline): SQVTM, ANQGSEA. This CDR3 is 13 amino acids long. Trimming cost V 7 bases and J 3 bases; bases outside gene matches: 9. The CDR3 DNA sequence: TGCAGCGCAGCATGGGGACAGCTCTACGAGCAGTACTTC. It yields the protein CSAAWGQLYEQYF.

This chain uses TRBV10-3 with TRBJ2-3, with 10 nucleotides matching TRBD2. V trimming: 2 bases; J trimming: 1 base; junction bases outside the gene matches: 6. There are 17 residues in the CDR3. Germline lookup yields CDR1 ENHRY and CDR2 SYGVKD. This CDR3 is CAISEPSGRVGTDTQYF. Here the CDR3 DNA reads TGTGCCATCAGTGAGCCTAGCGGGAGAGTAGGCACAGATACGCAGTATTTT.

The chain links TRBV7-2 to TRBJ1-5, with TRBD1 as a possible D gene (5 bases). CDR1 and CDR2 (germline): SGHTA, FQGNSA. The CDR3 loop spans 15 amino acids. V was clipped by 4 bases and J by 0 bases, with 10 bases between them. The CDR3 nucleotides are TGTGCCAGCAGCTACGACAGCAATAGCAATCAGCCCCAGCATTTT. Its translation is CASSYDSNSNQPQHF.

CDR3: CASSLNTGGTEAFF. DNA of the CDR3: TGCGCCAGCAGCTTGAATACAGGGGGCACTGAAGCTTTCTTT. The chain employs TRBV5-1 and TRBJ1-1, with 8 bases lining up with TRBD1. Trimming at V came to 1 base and at J to 4 bases, leaving 3 bases not matched to a gene. Germline V CDR1 and CDR2: SGHRS, YFSETQ. The CDR3 runs 14 residues.

The chain carries TRBV28 and TRBJ1-6; no clear D gene. Germline V gene sequence: CDR1 MDHEN, CDR2 SYDVKM. V lost 5 bases to trimming and J lost 9 bases, with 20 bases between them. The CDR3 is made up of 16 amino acids. The chain's CDR3 is CASSLFRNSGVSPLHF. In DNA form, the CDR3 reads TGTGCCAGCAGTCTCTTTAGGAACAGCGGGGTTTCACCCCTCCACTTT. The full variable domain, its missing parts supplied by reference TRBV28 and TRBJ1-6, is DVKVTQSSRYLVKRTGEKVFLECVQDMDHENMFWYRQDPGLGLRLIYFSYDVKMKEKGDIPEGYSVSREKKERFSLILESASTNQTSMYLCASSLFRNSGVSPLHFGNGTRLTVT.

The rearrangement links TRBV6-2 or TRBV6-3 to TRBJ2-7; 8 bases line up with TRBD1. The trim removed 2 bases at V and 3 bases at J, leaving 9 bases unmatched. Germline V gene sequence: CDR1 MNHEY, CDR2 SVGEGT. CDR3 length equals 16 residues. DNA of the CDR3: TGTGCCAGCAGTTACCCTTTGACAGGGGTAGGCTACGAGCAGTACTTC. Residues: CASSYPLTGVGYEQYF.